This T cell receptor beta chain was documented in a study of monozygotic twins with inflammatory bowel disease (dated by TCRdb to between 2018 and 2021). For context, the study as a whole: The complete study included 28 monozygotic twin pairs: 19 IBD-discordant Danish pairs and nine German pairs, of which four were IBD-concordant and five were IBD-discordant. The search for disease-associated traits relied mainly on comparing, within discordant pairs, IBD patients with their genetically identical healthy co-twins. Each individual had, on average, about 151 000 unique TCRalpha sequences and 181 000 unique TCRbeta sequences available for analysis.

On the study overall, not on this receptor specifically: Repertoire similarity did not differ between concordant and discordant twins, which could be due to limited statistical power. Differing immunosuppressive treatments among patients may have added background noise and inter-individual variability to the repertoires. Different T cell subtypes could not be distinguished in the analysis. TCRbeta repertoire diversity, by inverse Simpson index, was decreased in IBD patients compared with their healthy co-twins. IBD patients shared fewer clonotypes with other individuals than healthy twins did, most markedly in patients showing signs of disease activity. The results gave no support for a single strong signal or clonotype linked to IBD.

With respect to this clonotype: Its target antigen remains unknown.

Libraries were made using 5' RACE. For each TCR library, roughly 3,600 ng of total RNA was used. For each sample, cDNA was synthesized in eight separate reactions using SMARTScribe reverse transcriptase. During cDNA synthesis, unique molecular identifiers containing a 6-nucleotide sample barcode were introduced by template switching. TCRalpha and TCRbeta cDNA was amplified in two nested PCRs of about 16 and 10 cycles, and bead purification was carried out after each PCR. Before amplification, the cDNA was treated with uracil DNA-glycosylase and purified using the QIAquick PCR purification kit. The second PCR added Illumina TruSeq-compatible adapters along with sample-specific barcodes. Library quality and concentration were checked on TapeStation and Qubit, and libraries were pooled at around 5 ng each. Sequencing of pooled libraries was carried out on an Illumina HiSeq2500 single-index Rapid Run using 2 x 100 bp reads and custom sequencing primers. The original pipeline was this. MiGEC version 1.2.6 was used for UMI-based consensus assembly, which corrected PCR and sequencing errors. MiXCR version 2.1.1 was used for V(D)J alignment, clonotype assembly and CDR3 extraction. Gene usage, clonotype sharing and MAIT/NKT TCR abundance were normalised by analysing the top 1000, 10 000 and 20 000 clonotypes per sample. Diversity was computed as the inverse Simpson index with the vegan R package after downsampling to 27 000 UMIs. Paired Mann-Whitney U tests were applied to discordant twin pairs, with Benjamini-Hochberg correction for multiple testing. TCRdb reprocessed the reads, and each CDR3 protein sequence is entered once, without DNA. V and J calls and clone size were set by TCRdb, not the authors. The table kept for this sample lists some 450,000 distinct CDR3 sequences. The top ten constitute roughly 2.2% of the sample.

Taken from the germline V gene, the CDR1 and CDR2 loops are SGHRS and YFSETQ. CDR3 length: 15 amino acids, cysteine to phenylalanine. The DNA is unrecorded. From each donor, an approximately 2.5 ml peripheral blood sample was collected into PAXgene tubes and kept at -80 degrees C. Without T cell sorting, total RNA was isolated from whole blood using the PAXgene blood miRNA kit on an automated QIAcube. Peripheral blood from monozygotic twin pairs, either concordant or discordant for inflammatory bowel disease, underwent deep TCRalpha and TCRbeta repertoire profiling that used unique molecular barcoding. Smoking habits were recorded for all twin pairs, and individuals were classified as current, former or never smokers.

The chain links TRBV5-1 with TRBJ2-1; TCRdb names TRBD1, which stays unverified in the absence of DNA. The origin of this receptor is a human donor with ulcerative colitis or Crohn's disease, or a healthy co-twin of an affected twin (not recorded which). The source material was blood. The CDR3 region reads CASIGGAGSYNEQFF.